This T cell receptor beta chain originates from a study of T cell clones after liver transplantation. The CDR3 is made up of 15 amino acids. Trimming removed 4 bases from V and 0 bases from J, with 12 bases in between. Germline CDR1 reads SGHRS; CDR2 reads YFSETQ. Only one count was recorded for this clone. Only in-frame clones appear in the TCRdb table, and some are missing; sequencing was by immunoSEQ multiplex PCR. The sample contains some 120,000 clones, 90% of which appear only once. Here the sequenced sample was CD4+ T cells from blood, taken 12 months after liver transplant. The receptor was isolated from a human patient who received a liver transplant. Among the T cells, some may be from the graft donor. The chain couples TRBV5-1 to TRBJ2-3; D gene ambiguous. The CDR3 reads CASSPMSASTDTQYF. CDR3 bases: TGCGCCAGCAGCCCCATGTCGGCTAGCACAGATACGCAGTATTTT.